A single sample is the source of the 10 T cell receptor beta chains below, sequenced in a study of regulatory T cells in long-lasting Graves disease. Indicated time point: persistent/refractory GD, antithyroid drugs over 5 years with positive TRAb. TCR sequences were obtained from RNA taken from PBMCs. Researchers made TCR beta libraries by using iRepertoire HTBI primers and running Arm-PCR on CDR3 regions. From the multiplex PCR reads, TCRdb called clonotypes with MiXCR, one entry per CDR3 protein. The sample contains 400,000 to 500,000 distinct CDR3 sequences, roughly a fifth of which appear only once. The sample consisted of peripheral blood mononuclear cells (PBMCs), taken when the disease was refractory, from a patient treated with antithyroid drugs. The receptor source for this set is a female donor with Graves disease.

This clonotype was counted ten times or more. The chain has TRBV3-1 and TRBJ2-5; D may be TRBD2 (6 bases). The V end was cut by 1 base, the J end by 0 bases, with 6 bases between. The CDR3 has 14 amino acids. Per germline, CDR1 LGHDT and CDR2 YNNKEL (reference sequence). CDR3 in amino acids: CASSQGGDQETQYF. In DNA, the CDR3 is TGTGCCAGCAGCCAAGGGGGGGACCAAGAGACCCAGTACTTC.

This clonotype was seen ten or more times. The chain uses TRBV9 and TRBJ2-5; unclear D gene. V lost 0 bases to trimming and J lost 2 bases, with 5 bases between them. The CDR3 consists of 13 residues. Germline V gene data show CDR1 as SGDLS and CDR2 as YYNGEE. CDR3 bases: TGTGCCAGCAGCGTAGCGGGTCAAGAGACCCAGTACTTC. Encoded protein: CASSVAGQETQYF.

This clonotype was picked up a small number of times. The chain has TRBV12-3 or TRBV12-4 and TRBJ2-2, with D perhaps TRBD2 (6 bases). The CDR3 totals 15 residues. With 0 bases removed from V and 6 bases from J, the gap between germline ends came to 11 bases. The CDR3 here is CASSLARREAGELFF. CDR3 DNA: TGTGCCAGCAGTTTAGCGCGCAGGGAGGCCGGGGAGCTGTTTTTT.

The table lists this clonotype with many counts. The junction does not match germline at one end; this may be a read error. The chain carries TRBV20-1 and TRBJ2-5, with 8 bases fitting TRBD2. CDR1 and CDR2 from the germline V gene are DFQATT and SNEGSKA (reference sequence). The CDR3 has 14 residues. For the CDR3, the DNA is TGCAGTGCTATCCCACTAGCGGATCCCCTCCGAGTGAACTTC. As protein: CSAIPLADPLRVNF.

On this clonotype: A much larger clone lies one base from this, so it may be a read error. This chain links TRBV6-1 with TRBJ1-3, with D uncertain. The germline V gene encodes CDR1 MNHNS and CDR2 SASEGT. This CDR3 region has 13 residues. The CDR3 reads CASFPRSGNIIYF. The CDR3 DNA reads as TGTGCCAGTTTCCCCCGCTCTGGAAACATCATATATTTT.

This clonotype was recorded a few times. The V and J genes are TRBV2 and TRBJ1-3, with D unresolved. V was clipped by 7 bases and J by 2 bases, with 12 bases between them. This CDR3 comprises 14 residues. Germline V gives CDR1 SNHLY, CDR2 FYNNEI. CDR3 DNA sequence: TGTGCCAGCACCTTTGACTTCACTGGAAACACCATATATTTT. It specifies CASTFDFTGNTIYF.

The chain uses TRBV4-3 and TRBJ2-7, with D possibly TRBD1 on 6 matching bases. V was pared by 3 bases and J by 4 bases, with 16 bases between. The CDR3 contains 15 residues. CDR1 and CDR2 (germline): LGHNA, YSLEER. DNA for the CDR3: TGCGCCAGCAGCCAGGATGGGACAACTCCTTACGAGCAGTACTTC. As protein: CASSQDGTTPYEQYF.

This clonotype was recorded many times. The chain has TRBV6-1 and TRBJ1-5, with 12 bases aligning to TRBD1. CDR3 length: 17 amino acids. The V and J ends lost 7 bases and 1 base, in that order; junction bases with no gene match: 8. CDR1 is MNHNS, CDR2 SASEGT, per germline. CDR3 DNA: TGTGCCAGCACCCCGGGACAGGGGGCTTCGAGCAATCAGCCCCAGCATTTT. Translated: CASTPGQGASSNQPQHF.

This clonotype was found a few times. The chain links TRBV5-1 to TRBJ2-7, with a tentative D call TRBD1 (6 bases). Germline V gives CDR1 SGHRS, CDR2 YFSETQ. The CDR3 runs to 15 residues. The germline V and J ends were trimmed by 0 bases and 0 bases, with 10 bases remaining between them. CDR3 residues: CASSLEQGSSYEQYF. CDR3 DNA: TGCGCCAGCAGCTTGGAACAGGGCAGCTCCTACGAGCAGTACTTC.

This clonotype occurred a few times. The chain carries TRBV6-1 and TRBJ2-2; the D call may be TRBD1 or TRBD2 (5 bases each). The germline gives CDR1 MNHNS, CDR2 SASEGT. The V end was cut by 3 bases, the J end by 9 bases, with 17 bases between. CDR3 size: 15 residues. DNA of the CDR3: TGTGCCAGCAGTGACCCCGGGACCGCCCGTCGGGAGCTGTTTTTT. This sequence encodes CASSDPGTARRELFF.